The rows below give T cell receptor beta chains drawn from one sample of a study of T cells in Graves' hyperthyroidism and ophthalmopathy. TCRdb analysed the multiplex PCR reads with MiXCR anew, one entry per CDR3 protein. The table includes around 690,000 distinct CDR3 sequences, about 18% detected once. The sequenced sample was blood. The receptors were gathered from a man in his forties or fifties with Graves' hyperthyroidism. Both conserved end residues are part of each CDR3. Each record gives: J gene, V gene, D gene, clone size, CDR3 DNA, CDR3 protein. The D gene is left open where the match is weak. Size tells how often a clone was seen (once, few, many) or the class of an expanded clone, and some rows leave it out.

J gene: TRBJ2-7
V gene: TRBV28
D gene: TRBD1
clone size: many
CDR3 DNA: TGTGCCAGCAGAAAGACAGGGGCAGGCTCCTACGAGCAGTACTTC
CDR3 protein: CASRKTGAGSYEQYF

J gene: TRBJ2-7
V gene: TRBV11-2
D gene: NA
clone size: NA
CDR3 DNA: TGTGCCAGCAGTTTACTCGGGGATCTGGACGAGCAGTACTTC
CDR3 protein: CASSLLGDLDEQYF

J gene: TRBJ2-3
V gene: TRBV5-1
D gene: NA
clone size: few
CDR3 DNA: TGCGCCAGCAGCTCCACAGGGTGGCGCACAGATACGCAGTATTTT
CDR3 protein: CASSSTGWRTDTQYF

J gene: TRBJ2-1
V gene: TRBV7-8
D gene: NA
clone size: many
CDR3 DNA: TGTGCCAGCAGCTTAAGCTTCGGCTCCTACAATGAGCAGTTCTTC
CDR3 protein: CASSLSFGSYNEQFF

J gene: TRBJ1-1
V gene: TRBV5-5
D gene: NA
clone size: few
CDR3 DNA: TGTGCCAGCAGCCCAGATACAGTAAACACTGAAGCTTTCTTT
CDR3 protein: CASSPDTVNTEAFF

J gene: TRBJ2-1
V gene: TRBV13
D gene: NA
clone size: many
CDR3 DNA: TGTGCCAGCAGCTTAGCGGAACCTGCCTACAATGAGCAGTTCTTC
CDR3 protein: CASSLAEPAYNEQFF

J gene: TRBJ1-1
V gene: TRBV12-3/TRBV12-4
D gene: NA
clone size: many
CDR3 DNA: TGTGCCAGCAGTTCCGAAACAGGGAGACGCACTGAAGCTTTCTTT
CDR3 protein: CASSSETGRRTEAFF

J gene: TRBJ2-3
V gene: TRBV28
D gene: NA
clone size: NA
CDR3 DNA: TGTGCCAGCATCCCTGGCGGGTTATTCACAGATACGCAGTATTTT
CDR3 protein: CASIPGGLFTDTQYF

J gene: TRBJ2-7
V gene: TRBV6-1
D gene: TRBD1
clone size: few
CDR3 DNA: TGTGCCAGCAGAACAGGGGCCGGCTACGAGCAGTACTTC
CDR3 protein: CASRTGAGYEQYF

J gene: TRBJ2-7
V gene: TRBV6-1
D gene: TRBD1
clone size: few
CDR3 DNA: TGTGCCAGCAGTGAAGCTGACAGGGCCTCCTACGAGCAGTACTTC
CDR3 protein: CASSEADRASYEQYF

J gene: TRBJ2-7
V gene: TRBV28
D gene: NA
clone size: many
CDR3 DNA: TGTGCCAGCAGTTTGGGCCACAGACTTTCAGACTCCTACGAGCAGTACTTC
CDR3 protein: CASSLGHRLSDSYEQYF

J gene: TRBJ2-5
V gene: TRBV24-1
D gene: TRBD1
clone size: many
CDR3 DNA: TGTGCCACCAGTGATCACCGGGACAGGGCTCAAGAGACCCAGTACTTC
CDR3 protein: CATSDHRDRAQETQYF

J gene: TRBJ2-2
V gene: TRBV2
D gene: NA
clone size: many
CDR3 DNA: TGTGCCAGCATAAGACAGAACACCGGGGAGCTGTTTTTT
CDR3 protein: CASIRQNTGELFF

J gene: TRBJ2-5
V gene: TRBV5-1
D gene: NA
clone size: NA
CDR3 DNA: TGCGCCAGCAGCTTGTTCCAGCAAGAGACCCAGTACTTC
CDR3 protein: CASSLFQQETQYF

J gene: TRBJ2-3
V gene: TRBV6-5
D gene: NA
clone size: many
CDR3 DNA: TGTGCCAGCAGTTACTCATCGGCGCGGACAGATACGCAGTATTTT
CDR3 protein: CASSYSSARTDTQYF

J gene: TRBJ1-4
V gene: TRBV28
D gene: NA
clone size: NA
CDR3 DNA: TGTGCCAGCAGTAATAATGAAAAACTGTTTTTT
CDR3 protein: CASSNNEKLFF

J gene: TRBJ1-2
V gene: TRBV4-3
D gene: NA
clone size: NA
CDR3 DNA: TGCGCCAGCAGCCAAGTCACGAGTGGTGGCTACACCTTC
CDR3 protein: CASSQVTSGGYTF

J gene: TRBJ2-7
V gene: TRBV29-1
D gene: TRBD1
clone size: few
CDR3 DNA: TGCAGCGTCAGGACAGGGAGCACCTACGAGCAGTACTTC
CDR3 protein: CSVRTGSTYEQYF

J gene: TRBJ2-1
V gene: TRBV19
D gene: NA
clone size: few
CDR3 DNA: TGTGCCAGTAGTATAGCGAACCTCAATGAGCAGTTCTTC
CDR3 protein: CASSIANLNEQFF

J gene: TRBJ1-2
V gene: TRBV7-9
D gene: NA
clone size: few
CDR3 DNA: TGTGCCAGCAGTTACAGGGAATATGGCTACACCTTC
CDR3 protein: CASSYREYGYTF

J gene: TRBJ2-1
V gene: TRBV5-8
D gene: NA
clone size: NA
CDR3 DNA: TGTGCCAGCAGCCGATCCCCGGGGTTCTTC
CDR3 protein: CASSRSPGFF

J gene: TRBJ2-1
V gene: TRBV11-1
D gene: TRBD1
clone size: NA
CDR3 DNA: TGTGCCAGCAGCCCCGGCGGGACAGGGATCTATGAGCAGTTCTTC
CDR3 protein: CASSPGGTGIYEQFF

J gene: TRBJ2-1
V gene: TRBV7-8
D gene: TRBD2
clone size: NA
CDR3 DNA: TGTGCCAGCAGCCCCAAACTAGCGGGAACCTACAATGAGCAGTTCTTC
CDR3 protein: CASSPKLAGTYNEQFF

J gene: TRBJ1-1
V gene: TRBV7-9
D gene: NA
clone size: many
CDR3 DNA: TGTGCCAGCTTCGACGGGGACCCGAACACTGAAGCTTTCTTT
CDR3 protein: CASFDGDPNTEAFF

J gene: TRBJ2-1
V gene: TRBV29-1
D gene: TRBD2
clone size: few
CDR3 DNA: TGCAGCGGGGGGAAGCTTGCGGGAGGGACGGAGCAGTTCTTC
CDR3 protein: CSGGKLAGGTEQFF

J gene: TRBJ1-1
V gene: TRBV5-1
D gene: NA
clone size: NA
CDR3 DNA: TGCGCCAGCAGATTCCTTGGGGGTATCACTGAAGCTTTCTTT
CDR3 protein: CASRFLGGITEAFF

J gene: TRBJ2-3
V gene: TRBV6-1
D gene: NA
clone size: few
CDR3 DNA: TGTGCCAGCGTCGGGGATCTAACAGATACGCAGTATTTT
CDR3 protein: CASVGDLTDTQYF

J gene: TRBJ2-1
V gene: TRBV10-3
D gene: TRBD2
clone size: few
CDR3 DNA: TGTGCCATCAGTGGGTATAGTAGCGGGGGGAACAGTACCTACAATGAGCAGTTCTTC
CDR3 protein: CAISGYSSGGNSTYNEQFF

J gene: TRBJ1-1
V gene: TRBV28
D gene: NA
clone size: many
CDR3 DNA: TGTGCCAGCACGACTCGGGACTTTCTGAGAGGAGCTTTCTTT
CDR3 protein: CASTTRDFLRGAFF

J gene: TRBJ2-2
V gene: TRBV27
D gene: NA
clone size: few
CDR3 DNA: TGTGCCAGCAGGGTAGGAGGGACGAACACCGGGGAGCTGTTTTTT
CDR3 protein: CASRVGGTNTGELFF

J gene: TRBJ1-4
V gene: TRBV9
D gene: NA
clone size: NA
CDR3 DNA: TGTGCCAGCAGCCCCCAGGAGTTCGGACGGGAAAAACTGTTTTTT
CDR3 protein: CASSPQEFGREKLFF

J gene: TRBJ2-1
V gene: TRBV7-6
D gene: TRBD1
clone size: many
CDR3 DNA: TGTGCCAGCAGCTCTACAGGGGTTGAGCAGTTCTTC
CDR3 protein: CASSSTGVEQFF

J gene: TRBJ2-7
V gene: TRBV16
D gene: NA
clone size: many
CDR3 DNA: TGTGCCAGCAGCCAAGGGTCATTTGGCAGGGGAAATTACGAGCAGTACTTC
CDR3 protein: CASSQGSFGRGNYEQYF

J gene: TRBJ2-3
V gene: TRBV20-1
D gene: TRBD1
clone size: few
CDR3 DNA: TGCAGTGCTAAGGAGGACAGGGGCCTTTCTTTTATCACAGATACGCAGTATTTT
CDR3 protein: CSAKEDRGLSFITDTQYF

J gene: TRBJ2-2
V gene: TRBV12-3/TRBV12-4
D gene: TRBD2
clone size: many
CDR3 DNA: TGTGCCAGCCGCACTAGCGGGAGTCGGACCGGGGAGCTGTTTTTT
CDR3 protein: CASRTSGSRTGELFF

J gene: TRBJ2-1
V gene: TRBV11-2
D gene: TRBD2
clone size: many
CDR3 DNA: TGTGCCACCTTGGGACTAGCGGGAGGGGGTGAGCAGTTCTTC
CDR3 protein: CATLGLAGGGEQFF

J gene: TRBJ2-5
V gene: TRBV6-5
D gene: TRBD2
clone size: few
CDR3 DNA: TGTGCCAGCAGTTCCTGGACTAGCGCCGACCAAGAGACCCAGTACTTC
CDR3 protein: CASSSWTSADQETQYF

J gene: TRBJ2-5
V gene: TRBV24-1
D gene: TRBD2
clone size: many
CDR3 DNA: TGTGCCACCAGAACTAGCGGGAGCGACGAGACCCAGTACTTC
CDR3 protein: CATRTSGSDETQYF